The clone carrying this TCR beta chain was found many times. Its antigen is not identified. MiXCR, applied by TCRdb to the 5' RACE reads, yields one record per CDR3 protein. The sample consists of 500,000 or so distinct CDR3 sequences, 20% to 25% of them appearing once. This sample is drawn from a study of identical twins. Study-wide results and caveats: The more abundant beta clonotypes in cord blood had fewer insertions, and memory repertoires did not show this.

The CDR3 is 14 amino acids. V was shortened by 2 bases and J by 1 base, with 5 bases between the two germline ends. Per germline, CDR1 MNHNY and CDR2 SVGAGI (reference sequence). The same sample was also used in a study of T cells expressing NK-cell markers. That work adds: Out of eight donors sequenced, seven tested HCMV-seropositive and the remaining one seronegative. In roughly six donors, dominant NKG2C+ clonotypes were roughly 1.0-8% of CD8+ T cells. Several donors showed these clonotypes also leading the CD3+CD56-NKG2C+ fraction.

This clonotype was obtained from a woman younger than 35 in good health. Input material: CD4+ T cells sorted from blood. The genes are TRBV6-6 and TRBJ2-2; D is uncertain. CDR3 DNA: TGTGCCAGCAGTTACACGAAGAACACCGGGGAGCTGTTTTTT. This sequence encodes CASSYTKNTGELFF.